This T cell receptor (beta chain) is drawn from a study of control samples from healthy donors and cancer patients. This clone was observed a single time. The assay was immunoSEQ multiplex PCR, and TCRdb's table has in-frame clones only and misses some. The sample lists about 77,000 clones; about 92% were seen once. CDR1 and CDR2 from the germline V gene are KGHDR and SFDVKD. The CDR3 runs 15 residues. V lost 4 bases and J 6 bases, leaving 17 bases between the germline ends. The sequencing input was blood. The V and J genes are TRBV24-1 and TRBJ1-2; D possibly corresponds to TRBD1 (5 bases). This sequence was found in a woman aged 55-70 years in good health. The chain's CDR3 is CATSDPSAGIHGYTF. The CDR3 coding sequence is TGTGCCACCAGTGACCCCTCGGCAGGGATCCATGGCTACACCTTC.